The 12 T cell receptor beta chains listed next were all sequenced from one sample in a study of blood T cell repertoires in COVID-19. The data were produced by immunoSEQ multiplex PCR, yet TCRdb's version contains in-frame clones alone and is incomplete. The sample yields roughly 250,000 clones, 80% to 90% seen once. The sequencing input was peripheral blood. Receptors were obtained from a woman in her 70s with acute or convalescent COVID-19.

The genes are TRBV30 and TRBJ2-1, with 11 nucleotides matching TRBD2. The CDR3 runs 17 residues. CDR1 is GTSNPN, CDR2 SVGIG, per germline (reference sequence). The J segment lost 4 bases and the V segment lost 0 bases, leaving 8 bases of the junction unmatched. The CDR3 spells CAWSVLGTSGIYNEQFF. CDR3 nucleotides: TGTGCCTGGAGTGTACTTGGGACTAGCGGAATTTACAATGAGCAGTTCTTC.

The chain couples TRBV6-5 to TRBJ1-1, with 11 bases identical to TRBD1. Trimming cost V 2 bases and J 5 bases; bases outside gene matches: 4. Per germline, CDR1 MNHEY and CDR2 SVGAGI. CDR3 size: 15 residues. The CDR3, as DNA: TGTGCCAGCAGTTACGTGGACAGGGGGCGAACTGAAGCTTTCTTT. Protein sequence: CASSYVDRGRTEAFF.

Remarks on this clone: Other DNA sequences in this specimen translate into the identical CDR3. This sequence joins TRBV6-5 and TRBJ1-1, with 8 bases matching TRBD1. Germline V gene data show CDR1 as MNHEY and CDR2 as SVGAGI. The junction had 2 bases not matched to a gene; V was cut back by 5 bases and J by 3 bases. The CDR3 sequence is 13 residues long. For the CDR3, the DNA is TGTGCCAGCAGTAACAGGGGGGACACTGAAGCTTTCTTT. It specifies CASSNRGDTEAFF.

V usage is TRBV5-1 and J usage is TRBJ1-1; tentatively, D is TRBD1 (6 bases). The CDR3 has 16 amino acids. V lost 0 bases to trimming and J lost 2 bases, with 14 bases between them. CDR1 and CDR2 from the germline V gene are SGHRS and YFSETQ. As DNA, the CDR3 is TGCGCCAGCAGCTTGGTCGGGGGGCCTGGAAACACTGAAGCTTTCTTT. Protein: CASSLVGGPGNTEAFF.

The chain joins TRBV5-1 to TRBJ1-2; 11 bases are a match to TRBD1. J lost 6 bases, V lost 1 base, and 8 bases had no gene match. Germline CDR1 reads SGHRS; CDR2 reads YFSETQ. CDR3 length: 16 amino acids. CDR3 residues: CASSLLGQGELNGYTF. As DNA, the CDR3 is TGCGCCAGCAGCTTGTTGGGACAGGGGGAGTTAAATGGCTACACCTTC.

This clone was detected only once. The CDR3, as DNA: TGCGCCAGCAGCCAAGGAGGACAGGGGGCGGACTATGGCTACACCTTC. This encodes CASSQGGQGADYGYTF. The V gene is TRBV4-3, the J gene TRBJ1-2, with 11 bases aligning to TRBD1. CDR1 and CDR2 from the germline V gene are LGHNA and YSLEER. V was pared by 1 base and J by 3 bases, with 4 bases of the junction left unmatched. The CDR3 has 16 residues.

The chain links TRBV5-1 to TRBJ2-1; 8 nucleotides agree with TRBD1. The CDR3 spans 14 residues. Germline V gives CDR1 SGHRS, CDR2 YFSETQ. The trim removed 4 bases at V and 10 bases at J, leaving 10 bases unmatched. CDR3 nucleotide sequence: TGCGCCAGCAGCATAAGACAGGGGACGGTGGAGCAGTTCTTC. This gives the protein CASSIRQGTVEQFF.

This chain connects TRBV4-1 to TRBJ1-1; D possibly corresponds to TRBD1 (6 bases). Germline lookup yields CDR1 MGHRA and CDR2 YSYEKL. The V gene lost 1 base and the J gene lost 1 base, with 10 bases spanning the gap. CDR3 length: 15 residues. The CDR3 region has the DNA TGCGCCAGCAGCCAAGTTGGGACACGGAACACTGAAGCTTTCTTT. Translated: CASSQVGTRNTEAFF.

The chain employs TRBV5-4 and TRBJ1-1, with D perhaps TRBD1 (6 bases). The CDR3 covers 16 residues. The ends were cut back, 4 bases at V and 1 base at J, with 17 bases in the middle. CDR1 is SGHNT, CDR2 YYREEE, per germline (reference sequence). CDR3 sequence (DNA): TGTGCCAGCAGCCCCCTACCGACAGGCGCGAACACTGAAGCTTTCTTT. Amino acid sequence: CASSPLPTGANTEAFF.

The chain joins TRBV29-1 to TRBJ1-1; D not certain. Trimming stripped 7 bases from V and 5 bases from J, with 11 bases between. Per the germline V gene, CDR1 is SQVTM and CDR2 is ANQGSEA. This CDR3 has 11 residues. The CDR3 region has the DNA TGCAGCGCCGCAAGAGGGACTGAAGCTTTCTTT. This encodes CSAARGTEAFF.

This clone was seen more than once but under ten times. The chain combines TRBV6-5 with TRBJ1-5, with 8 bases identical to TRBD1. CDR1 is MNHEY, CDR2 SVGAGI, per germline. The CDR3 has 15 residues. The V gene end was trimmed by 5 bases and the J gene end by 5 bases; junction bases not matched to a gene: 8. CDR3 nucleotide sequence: TGTGCCAGCAGTCCCTCCCGGACAGGGCATCAGCCCCAGCATTTT. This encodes CASSPSRTGHQPQHF.

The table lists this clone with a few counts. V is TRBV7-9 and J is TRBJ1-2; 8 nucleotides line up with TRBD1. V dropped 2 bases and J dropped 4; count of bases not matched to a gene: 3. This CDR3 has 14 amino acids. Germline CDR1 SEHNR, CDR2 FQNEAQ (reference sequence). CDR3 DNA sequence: TGTGCCAGCAGCTTATTACAGGGGGGCTATGGCTACACCTTC. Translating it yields CASSLLQGGYGYTF.